Below, 5 T cell receptor beta chains from the same sample are listed, as sequenced in a study of blood T cell repertoires in COVID-19. This table comes from immunoSEQ multiplex PCR, and its TCRdb copy is limited to in-frame clones, with some not included. The sample lists under 200,000 clones, almost 85% seen once, with roughly 14% in the top ten. The sample consisted of peripheral blood. The receptor source for this set is a man between 18 and 35 years old with active or convalescent COVID-19.

This chain joins TRBV3-1 (or the pseudogene TRBV3-2) and TRBJ2-7; 8 positions agree with TRBD1. CDR1 and CDR2 from the germline V gene are LGHDT and YNNKEL (reference sequence). The CDR3 consists of 14 residues. V was clipped by 3 bases and J by 0 bases; unmatched bases: 1. This chain's CDR3 is CASSQQGASYEQYF. CDR3 nucleotides: TGTGCCAGCAGCCAGCAGGGGGCCTCCTACGAGCAGTACTTC.

The rearrangement joins TRBV10-3 to TRBJ1-2, with 7 bases identical to TRBD1. Germline V gives CDR1 ENHRY, CDR2 SYGVKD. The CDR3 length is 15 residues. The V gene end was trimmed by 4 bases and the J gene end by 1 base; junction bases not matched to a gene: 6. The DNA of the CDR3 is TGTGCCATCAGTGTAGGACAGGAATTTAACTATGGCTACACCTTC. Its translation: CAISVGQEFNYGYTF.

This chain joins TRBV18 and TRBJ2-1, with 7 bases matching TRBD2. The trim removed 1 base at V and 0 bases at J, leaving 0 bases unmatched. CDR1 is KGHSH, CDR2 LQKENI, per germline. The CDR3 totals 15 residues. The CDR3 loop is CASSPRGGSYNEQFF. CDR3 coding DNA: TGTGCCAGCTCACCACGGGGGGGCTCCTACAATGAGCAGTTCTTC.

The gene calls are TRBV19 and TRBJ2-1; D remains ambiguous. This CDR3 spans 15 amino acids. V lost 2 bases, J lost 4 bases, and 12 bases lay in between. Per the germline V gene, CDR1 is LNHDA and CDR2 is SQIVND (reference sequence). The CDR3 bases are TGTGCCAGTAGTATAAATAGCCTACCATACAATGAGCAGTTCTTC. Translating gives CASSINSLPYNEQFF. Together with reference TRBV19 and TRBJ2-1, the CDR3 gives the full variable domain: DGGITQSPKYLFRKEGQNVTLSCEQNLNHDAMYWYRQDPGQGLRLIYYSQIVNDFQKGDIAEGYSVSREKKESFPLTVTSAQKNPTAFYLCASSINSLPYNEQFFGPGTRLTVL.

This sequence joins TRBV7-9 and TRBJ2-7; TRBD1 aligns across 9 bases. J lost 3 bases, V lost 6 bases, and 3 bases had no gene match. The CDR3 totals 13 residues. Germline V gene data show CDR1 as SEHNR and CDR2 as FQNEAQ (reference sequence). For the CDR3, the DNA is TGTGCCAGCAGTACAGGGGGCGTCTACGAGCAGTACTTC. It codes for CASSTGGVYEQYF.